This TCR beta chain was identified in a study of chemoradiotherapy in HPV16-positive cancers. Study-wide context: Candidate HPV-specific T-cell clones and common TCR motifs came from functional assays in a couple of HPV16-positive patients.

Samples were taken several times over chemoradiotherapy. Whole-study results and caveats: The functional HPV-specific definition rests on just two HPV16-positive patients. Candidate HPV-specific clones and E7-related TCR motifs grew in tumor during treatment.

Method: immunoSEQ multiplex PCR; TCRdb's copy keeps in-frame clones and lacks some. Counted here are 6,200 or so clones, 70% to 85% occurring once; the ten biggest clones make up 8%. On this clone itself: Its antigen is still unknown.

CDR3 size: 12 residues. Looked up from germline, CDR1 is LNHDA and CDR2 is SQIVND (reference sequence). Trimming removed 6 bases from V and 5 bases from J, with 10 bases in between. The rearrangement joins TRBV19 to TRBJ1-2; D may be TRBD1 (6 bases). This material consisted of tumor tissue, taken from a patient who underwent chemoradiotherapy. This TCR was sampled from a human donor with HPV-associated anogenital cancer. CDR3 nucleotides: TGTGCCAGTAGCCCCGACAGGTATGGCTACACCTTC. As protein: CASSPDRYGYTF.